This section outlines one T cell receptor beta chain sequence together with its context. Its antigen is as yet unknown. Genomic DNA was employed as the template in profiling TCR beta VDJ and CDR3. TCRdb independently ran MiXCR on the reads; one entry per CDR3 protein. The data hold 120,000 or so distinct CDR3 sequences, with nearly 40% observed a single time. Selection for sequencing was limited to patients who had shown CD8+CD57+ cell expansion by flow cytometry. CDR1 and CDR2 from the germline V gene are SNHLY and FYNNEI. There are 14 residues in the CDR3. V lost 3 bases to trimming and J lost 6 bases; unmatched junction nucleotides: 5. This specimen belongs to a study of CD8+CD57+ T cells in acquired aplastic anemia. Overall study: DNA per sorted CD4+ or CD8+ sample ranged about 0.18 to 30 ug, averaging roughly 3.2 ug.

The study, taken as a whole, reports: Patients and controls turned out to have approximately 29 CD8+ CDR3 sequences in common.

This receptor was identified in a human donor with aplastic anemia. The sequenced material came from sorted CD4+, CD8+, or CD8+CD57+ T cells (not recorded which) from PBMCs. The chain employs TRBV2 and TRBJ1-5, with 7 bases lining up with TRBD1. CDR3 bases: TGTGCCAGCAGTGAGTCGGCAGGGGGTCAGCCCCAGCATTTT. Amino acid sequence: CASSESAGGQPQHF.